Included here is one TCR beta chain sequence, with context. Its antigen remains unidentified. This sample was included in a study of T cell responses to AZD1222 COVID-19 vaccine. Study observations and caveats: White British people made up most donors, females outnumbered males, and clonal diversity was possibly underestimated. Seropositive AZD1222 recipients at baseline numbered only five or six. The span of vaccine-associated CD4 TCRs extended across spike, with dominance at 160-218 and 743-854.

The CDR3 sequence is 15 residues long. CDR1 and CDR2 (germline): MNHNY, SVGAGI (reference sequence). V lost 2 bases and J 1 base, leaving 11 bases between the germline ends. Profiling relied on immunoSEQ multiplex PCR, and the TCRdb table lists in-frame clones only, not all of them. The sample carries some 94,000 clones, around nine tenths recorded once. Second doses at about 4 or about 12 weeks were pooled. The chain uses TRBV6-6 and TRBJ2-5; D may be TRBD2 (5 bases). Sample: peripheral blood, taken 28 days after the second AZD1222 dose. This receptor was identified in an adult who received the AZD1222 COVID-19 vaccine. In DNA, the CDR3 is TGTGCCAGCAGTTACCACGCCCGGGGCCAAGAGACCCAGTACTTC. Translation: CASSYHARGQETQYF.